The next 2 T cell receptor beta chains were all read from a single sample in a study of PD-1 blockade in classical Hodgkin lymphoma. Brentuximab vedotin exposure varied among the patients, all of whom had relapsed after autologous stem cell transplantation. Repertoires were generated with immunoSEQ multiplex PCR, while TCRdb's copy carries only in-frame clones and drops some. The sample includes nearly 100,000 clones, around four fifths seen only once; the top ten take 12%. The sample consisted of peripheral blood mononuclear cells (PBMCs), taken at baseline. Receptors were obtained from a human donor with classical Hodgkin lymphoma.

The chain carries TRBV6-1 and TRBJ2-7; D may correspond to TRBD1 or TRBD2 (6 bases each). CDR1 is MNHNS and CDR2 is SASEGT in the germline V gene. The V end was cut by 0 bases, the J end by 4 bases, with 19 bases between. CDR3 length equals 17 residues. Here the CDR3 reads CASSEANGGPGQYEQYF. The CDR3 region has the DNA TGTGCCAGCAGTGAAGCGAATGGGGGGCCGGGCCAATACGAGCAGTACTTC.

V usage is TRBV5-4 and J usage is TRBJ2-5; D uncertain. Germline-derived CDR1 and CDR2 are SGHNT and YYREEE (reference sequence). The V end was cut by 4 bases, the J end by 2 bases, with 15 bases between. CDR3 length: 15 residues. CDR3 in DNA: TGTGCCAGCAGCCAACTCGGGCGCCGTCAAGAGACCCAGTACTTC. Protein sequence: CASSQLGRRQETQYF.